This T cell receptor beta chain stems from a study of T cell changes during pregnancy in multiple sclerosis. Measured with immunoSEQ multiplex PCR; TCRdb has only the in-frame clones, and not every one. Counted here are 70,000 to 85,000 clones, around 92% occurring once; the ten biggest clones make up around 3%. Deletions cut 2 bases from V and 4 bases from J, with 15 bases between. The CDR3 is made up of 16 amino acids. CDR1 is PRHDT and CDR2 is FYEKMQ in the germline V gene (reference sequence). Sequencing was performed on peripheral blood, taken before pregnancy. The source is a female donor with multiple sclerosis, enrolled in a pregnancy study. The V call is TRBV13, the J call TRBJ2-1, with D possibly matching TRBD1 (6 bases). In DNA, the CDR3 is TGTGCCAGCAGCTTATTAGGGCAGGGGACATACAATGAGCAGTTCTTC. Translation gives CASSLLGQGTYNEQFF.